Given below is one TCR beta chain in context. Its antigen is not known. V lost 4 bases and J lost 1, with 16 bases in between. The CDR3 has 15 residues. In germline, CDR1 is GTSNPN, CDR2 SVGIG (reference sequence). The entry originates in a study of T cell clonotyping in hematopoietic cell transplantation. Study-level points and caveats: Higher Inverse Simpson Index values in graft donor and pretransplant recipient predicted broader posttransplant TCR diversity. Without cell sorting, CD4 versus CD8 contributions remain unresolved. After transplant, recipient diversity fell while pathologically expanded clonotypes grew through day 180. At the given depth, recipient repertoires were over 95% de novo clonotypes.

The table came from immunoSEQ multiplex PCR; TCRdb's copy has only in-frame clones and leaves some out. The sample records 7,900 or so clones, roughly 88% being singletons. The sequence came from a young adult male patient who had an allogeneic stem cell transplant from a related donor, so the T cells may come from the graft donor. Some clones in this sample may be carry-over from other donors' samples. This chain links TRBV30 with TRBJ2-5; D may be TRBD1 (5 bases). The input for sequencing was PBMCs, taken 100 days after allogeneic stem cell transplant. In DNA, the CDR3 is TGTGCCTGGACCGGCATCTCCCAGGGCCAAGAGACCCAGTACTTC. It yields the protein CAWTGISQGQETQYF.